This T cell receptor beta chain came from a study of T cell responses to AZD1222 COVID-19 vaccine. Points on this clone: The target antigen is unknown.

Findings of the study overall: With dominance at 160-218 and 743-854, vaccine-associated CD4 TCRs spanned spike.

This CDR3 is 12 amino acids long. The V end was cut by 4 bases, the J end by 14 bases, with 12 bases between. Germline V gives CDR1 LGHDT, CDR2 YNNKEL (reference sequence). TCRdb keeps only in-frame clones here, not all; method: immunoSEQ multiplex PCR. The sample lists roughly 200,000 clones, 80% to 95% occurring once. Sequences were derived from peripheral blood, sampled 28 days after the second dose of the MenACWY control vaccine. V is TRBV3-1 (or the pseudogene TRBV3-2) and J is TRBJ1-6, with D hard to call. This sequence was found in an adult who received the MenACWY meningococcal vaccine as a control. CDR3 bases: TGTGCCAGCAGCCCCGGGCCAGAGGCCCTCCACTTT. Its protein product is CASSPGPEALHF.